The table lists the clone carrying this TCR beta chain with a few counts. The sample is drawn from a study of human T cells and chemical hapten exposure. Whole-study context: While the roughly 23-week study was under way, patients received diphenylcyclopropenone on the scalp every week.

Trimming removed 7 bases at V and 8 bases at J, with 14 bases between. CDR1 is SQVTM and CDR2 is ANQGSEA in the germline V gene. The length of the CDR3 is 11 residues. Time point here: pre-sensitization, week 0. As for treatment: therapeutic diphenylcyclopropenone sensitization with weekly scalp DPC. The drawing of blood occurred before each patch test was applied. Via MiXCR, TCRdb re-called the RACE reads, giving one row per CDR3 protein. The table has around 260,000 distinct CDR3 sequences, around 9.3% seen once. The chain carries TRBV29-1 and TRBJ1-2, with D perhaps TRBD1 (5 bases). The sequence was collected from a woman in her thirties or forties with alopecia areata. Some clones in this sample may be carry-over from other donors' samples. The specimen was whole blood, collected in connection with sensitization to the hapten diphenylcyclopropenone (DPC). As DNA, the CDR3 is TGCAGCGCATGGGGAGGGGACGGCTACACCTTC. It translates to CSAWGGDGYTF.